The TCR beta chain described here comes from a study of blood T cell repertoires in COVID-19. Study-level information: The United States, Italy and Spain were the sources of the acute and convalescent COVID-19 samples.

In the authors' methods: Estimation of nucleated cell counts was performed using reference gene primer amplification. Sequenced by immunoSEQ multiplex PCR; TCRdb stores in-frame clones only, minus some. The DNA gave D and trimming, while V, J and clone size come from that table. This table has fewer than 85,000 clones, about 90% appearing once. Trimming stripped 1 base from V and 7 bases from J, with 8 bases between. This CDR3 has 13 residues. The germline CDR1 and CDR2 sequences are LNHNV and YYDKDF (reference sequence). The sample consisted of peripheral blood. This sequence joins TRBV15 and TRBJ1-3; D gene ambiguous. This TCR came from a human donor in a cohort sampled during active COVID-19. CDR3 bases: TGTGCCACCAGCAGAGGAGGAGTGAACACCATATATTTT. It codes for CATSRGGVNTIYF. Combining the CDR3 with reference TRBV15 and TRBJ1-3 gives the whole variable domain DAMVIQNPRYQVTQFGKPVTLSCSQTLNHNVMYWYQQKSSQAPKLLFHYYDKDFNNEADTPDNFQSRRPNTSFCFLDIRSPGLGDTAMYLCATSRGGVNTIYFGEGSWLTVV.